This TCR beta chain appears in the sequencing data of a study of identical twins. TCRdb ran MiXCR on the 5' RACE reads and lists one entry per CDR3 protein. The table records roughly 1,500,000 distinct CDR3 sequences, about 31% of them present only once. Healthy Caucasians supplied all donations. Sequenced: cord blood. This receptor was identified in a newborn girl in good health.

The CDR3 loop reads CASSPSDYTF. Here the CDR3 DNA reads TGTGCCAGCAGCCCGAGTGACTACACCTTC. This sequence joins TRBV7-9 and TRBJ1-2; no reliable D call. Deletions cut 5 bases from V and 10 bases from J, with 8 bases between. Germline V gives CDR1 SEHNR, CDR2 FQNEAQ (reference sequence). The CDR3 covers 10 residues. Filled out from reference TRBV7-9 and TRBJ1-2, the complete variable domain reads DTGVSQNPRHKITKRGQNVTFRCDPISEHNRLYWYRQTLGQGPEFLTYFQNEAQLEKSRLLSDRFSAERPKGSFSTLEIQRTEQGDSAMYLCASSPSDYTFGSGTRLTVV.